Listed here are 8 T cell receptor beta chains from one sample, sequenced in a study of T cells in Graves' hyperthyroidism and ophthalmopathy. TCR beta CDR3 sequences were amplified from RNA transcripts. During a first-round RT-PCR of the TCR CDR3, the HTBI primer set was used. TCRdb re-called the multiplex PCR reads through MiXCR, storing one row per CDR3 protein. The repertoire has about 380,000 distinct CDR3 sequences, 13% of them found once; the top ten carry around 21%. Source material: blood. The receptors here all came from a man aged 25-40 years with Graves' hyperthyroidism that later progressed to Graves' ophthalmopathy.

This clonotype was found many times. This chain uses TRBV6-1 with TRBJ1-1, with unresolved D. V was shortened by 7 bases and J by 1 base, with 7 bases between the two germline ends. This CDR3 contains 12 residues. Germline loops: CDR1 MNHNS, CDR2 SASEGT. The CDR3 spells CASTLSNTEAFF. The CDR3 DNA reads as TGTGCCAGCACGTTATCGAACACTGAAGCTTTCTTT.

This clonotype was seen many times. The chain is built from TRBV18 and TRBJ1-4; maybe TRBD1 (6 bases). Germline V gene sequence: CDR1 KGHSH, CDR2 LQKENI. V was trimmed by 4 bases and J by 6 bases, leaving 9 bases between them. The CDR3 sequence is 13 residues long. CDR3 amino acids: CASSQGGYEKLFF. In DNA, the CDR3 is TGTGCCAGCTCACAAGGGGGTTATGAAAAACTGTTTTTT.

This clonotype was observed a few times. The rearrangement uses TRBV7-3 and TRBJ2-1, with TRBD2 identical over 10 bases. The CDR3 is 15 amino acids. With V trimmed by 2 bases and J by 12 bases, 10 bases remained unmatched. Germline V gives CDR1 SGHTA, CDR2 FQGTGA. The CDR3 region is CASSLLAGAAQGQFF. The CDR3 DNA is TGTGCCAGCAGCTTACTAGCGGGGGCCGCACAGGGGCAGTTCTTC.

In this sample, this clonotype turned up many times. This chain connects TRBV20-1 to TRBJ1-1, with a possible D match to TRBD1 (5 bases). From germline, CDR1 is DFQATT and CDR2 SNEGSKA (reference sequence). This CDR3 is 14 amino acids long. V lost 0 bases, J lost 1 base, and 9 bases lay in between. The CDR3 DNA sequence: TGCAGTGCTAGAGAGGGGGGACGGAACACTGAAGCTTTCTTT. This encodes CSAREGGRNTEAFF.

This clonotype was seen at least ten times. This chain links TRBV10-1 with TRBJ2-1, with 12 bases lining up with TRBD2. The CDR3 contains 18 residues. Germline loops: CDR1 WNHNN, CDR2 SYGVQD (reference sequence). The V segment lost 6 bases and the J segment 0 bases; nucleotides outside the gene matches: 9. The CDR3 is CASSELAGGLDSYNEQFF. CDR3 bases: TGCGCCAGCAGCGAACTAGCGGGGGGCCTAGACTCCTACAATGAGCAGTTCTTC.

V and J are TRBV29-1 and TRBJ2-7; 8 bases are a match to TRBD1. The CDR3 consists of 13 residues. J lost 6 bases, V lost 6 bases, and 10 bases had no gene match. Germline CDR1 is SQVTM and CDR2 is ANQGSEA. The CDR3 DNA is TGCAGCGTGGCGGGACAGGTGCCTGGCGAGCAGTACTTC. Its translation: CSVAGQVPGEQYF.

The chain recombines TRBV19 with TRBJ1-5; possible D gene TRBD1, 6 bases. Trimming pared 3 bases from V and 12 bases from J, leaving 12 bases between. The CDR3 is 12 amino acids. The V gene's germline CDR1 is LNHDA and CDR2 SQIVND (reference sequence). The CDR3 spells CASSMIRGLQHF. The CDR3 DNA is TGTGCCAGTAGTATGATTCGGGGGCTCCAGCATTTT.

This clonotype appeared many times. The CDR3 protein is CAWKPLTVTYEQYF. CDR3 DNA: TGTGCCTGGAAGCCACTGACGGTGACCTACGAGCAGTACTTC. The chain carries TRBV30 and TRBJ2-7; D is unresolved. V lost 4 bases to trimming and J lost 2 bases, with 15 bases between them. The germline CDR1 and CDR2 sequences are GTSNPN and SVGIG (reference sequence). This CDR3 comprises 14 residues.